These 25 T cell receptor beta chains were all obtained from the same sample, sequenced in a study of naive and memory T cell subsets. The beta constant-region primer was an equimolar mix of two oligonucleotides covering TRBC1 and TRBC2. Ligated cDNA was amplified by four rounds of PCR with nested alpha and beta constant-region primers and SP2. Using its own MiXCR run on the UMI-ligation and nested PCR reads, TCRdb lists one record per CDR3 protein. The sample consists of about 120,000 distinct CDR3 sequences, roughly 32% of them appearing once. Sequences were obtained from central memory CD4+ T cells from blood. The source of these receptors is a human donor in good health.

This sequence joins TRBV24-1 and TRBJ2-1; TRBD2 agrees at 11 bases. J was trimmed by 4 bases and V by 3 bases; bases with no gene match: 7. The CDR3 runs to 17 residues. Germline CDR1 is KGHDR and CDR2 is SFDVKD. The DNA of the CDR3 is TGTGCCACCAGTGATCCCCAGACTAGCGGGAATTACAATGAGCAGTTCTTC. Translation: CATSDPQTSGNYNEQFF.

This rearrangement joins TRBV19 to TRBJ1-5; D might be TRBD1 (6 bases). The germline V and J ends were trimmed by 3 bases and 2 bases, with 11 bases remaining between them. The CDR3 consists of 15 residues. Germline CDR1 is LNHDA and CDR2 is SQIVND (reference sequence). CDR3 residues: CASSILRGGNQPQHF. CDR3 nucleotide sequence: TGTGCCAGTAGTATCTTAAGGGGGGGCAATCAGCCCCAGCATTTT.

The V and J genes are TRBV20-1 and TRBJ2-3; D is unresolved. The V gene lost 3 bases and the J gene lost 3 bases, with 7 bases spanning the gap. Germline CDR1 reads DFQATT; CDR2 reads SNEGSKA (reference sequence). The CDR3 is 12 amino acids. The CDR3 DNA is TGCAGTGCTAGTACGGGTACAGATACGCAGTATTTT. This translates into CSASTGTDTQYF.

The chain employs TRBV3-1 and TRBJ2-2; 10 bases line up with TRBD2. Per germline, CDR1 LGHDT and CDR2 YNNKEL (reference sequence). Trimming removed 8 bases from V and 4 bases from J; junction bases left unmatched: 10. This CDR3 comprises 16 residues. As DNA, the CDR3 is TGTGCCAGCCGAGCCTTAGCGGGAGGTATCACCGGGGAGCTGTTTTTT. This translates into CASRALAGGITGELFF.

This clonotype occurred a few times. The chain carries TRBV6-1 and TRBJ2-7; the D is unclear. Germline assignment: CDR1 MNHNS and CDR2 SASEGT. This CDR3 is 12 amino acids long. V lost 5 bases to trimming and J lost 4 bases, with 9 bases between them. The CDR3 loop reads CASSLGLYEQYF. CDR3 nucleotide sequence: TGTGCCAGCAGTTTAGGGTTATACGAGCAGTACTTC.

This clonotype has ten or more counts. The rearrangement links TRBV7-8 to TRBJ2-1; D possibly corresponds to TRBD1 (6 bases). V gave up 5 bases and J gave up 6 bases, with 17 bases separating them. The CDR3 spans 15 residues. Germline lookup yields CDR1 SGHVS and CDR2 FQNEAQ. Here the CDR3 DNA reads TGTGCCAGCAGCCGAGAAGGGACAAGTTTCAATGAGCAGTTCTTC. It yields the protein CASSREGTSFNEQFF. Full variable domain (remainder filled in from reference TRBV7-8 and TRBJ2-1): GAGVSQSPRYKVAKRGQDVALRCDPISGHVSLFWYQQALGQGPEFLTYFQNEAQLDKSGLPSDRFFAERPEGSVSTLKIQRTQQEDSAVYLCASSREGTSFNEQFFGPGTRLTVL.

The rearrangement links TRBV20-1 to TRBJ2-7; 11 nucleotides agree with TRBD1. V lost 1 base to trimming and J lost 0 bases; unmatched junction nucleotides: 5. The CDR3 spans 16 residues. CDR1 is DFQATT and CDR2 is SNEGSKA in the germline V gene (reference sequence). CDR3 in amino acids: CSARGGQGGTSYEQYF. The CDR3 DNA follows: TGCAGTGCTAGAGGGGGACAGGGGGGGACCTCCTACGAGCAGTACTTC.

This rearrangement joins TRBV10-3 to TRBJ2-2; D is perhaps TRBD1 (6 bases). V was cut by 6 bases and J by 2 bases, with 13 bases left in between. This CDR3 contains 15 residues. The V gene's germline CDR1 is ENHRY and CDR2 SYGVKD. CDR3 sequence reads: CAIRPGTINTGELFF. CDR3 in DNA: TGTGCCATCAGACCCGGGACAATAAACACCGGGGAGCTGTTTTTT.

This clonotype was detected only a few times. The rearrangement uses TRBV11-2 and TRBJ2-1; D possibly matches TRBD1 or TRBD2 (6 bases each). The germline V and J ends were trimmed by 5 bases and 4 bases, with 18 bases remaining between them. The germline gives CDR1 SGHAT, CDR2 FQNNGV. The CDR3 extends over 16 amino acids. The CDR3 DNA reads TGTGCCAGCAGCCCAAACAGGGTAGGGACTTACAATGAGCAGTTCTTC. Protein: CASSPNRVGTYNEQFF. The full variable domain, its missing parts supplied by reference TRBV11-2 and TRBJ2-1, is EAGVAQSPRYKIIEKRQSVAFWCNPISGHATLYWYQQILGQGPKLLIQFQNNGVVDDSQLPKDRFSAERLKGVDSTLKIQPAKLEDSAVYLCASSPNRVGTYNEQFFGPGTRLTVL.

This sequence joins TRBV5-1 and TRBJ2-3, with D perhaps given as TRBD1 or TRBD2 (7 bases each). CDR3 length equals 15 residues. V shed 3 bases and J shed 4 bases, with 15 bases lying between them. Looked up from germline, CDR1 is SGHRS and CDR2 is YFSETQ. Here the CDR3 reads CASSWAPGGADTQYF. The DNA of the CDR3 is TGCGCCAGCAGCTGGGCCCCAGGGGGGGCAGATACGCAGTATTTT.

The rearrangement uses TRBV7-2 and TRBJ2-3; D ambiguous. The germline CDR1 and CDR2 sequences are SGHTA and FQGNSA. V was cut by 4 bases and J by 0 bases, with 11 bases left in between. The CDR3 spans 15 residues. Here the CDR3 reads CASSSRAASTDTQYF. The CDR3 DNA follows: TGTGCCAGCAGCTCAAGAGCAGCTAGCACAGATACGCAGTATTTT.

In its sample, this clonotype was seen a few times. CDR3 amino acids: CSARDLKGAGGPYNEQFF. The DNA of the CDR3 is TGCAGTGCTAGAGATCTAAAGGGGGCGGGAGGGCCCTACAATGAGCAGTTCTTC. The rearrangement joins TRBV20-1 to TRBJ2-1; 9 bases align to TRBD2. Trimming took 0 bases from V and 2 from J; bases not matched to a gene: 11. The V gene's germline CDR1 is DFQATT and CDR2 SNEGSKA (reference sequence). The CDR3 covers 18 residues.

This clonotype was detected a few times. This chain connects TRBV6-1 to TRBJ1-3, with D unresolved. Germline V gene data show CDR1 as MNHNS and CDR2 as SASEGT. Trimming removed 7 bases at V and 0 bases at J, with 7 bases between. The CDR3 spans 13 residues. The CDR3 spells CASTANSGNTIYF. In nucleotides, the CDR3 is TGTGCCAGCACTGCCAACTCTGGAAACACCATATATTTT.

The J gene is TRBJ1-4, the V gene TRBV6-6; D perhaps matches TRBD1 (5 bases). This CDR3 region has 19 residues. V shed 4 bases and J shed 2 bases, with 23 bases lying between them. Germline V gene lookup returns CDR1 MNHNY and CDR2 SVGAGI (reference sequence). DNA of the CDR3: TGTGCCAGCAGTTGGAAAAGAACGCAGGGTGGTGGGACTAATGAAAAACTGTTTTTT. Translation gives CASSWKRTQGGGTNEKLFF.

V is TRBV2 and J is TRBJ2-7, with D maybe TRBD1 (6 bases). V lost 8 bases and J 6 bases, leaving 17 bases between the germline ends. CDR1 is SNHLY, CDR2 FYNNEI, per germline. This CDR3 has 13 amino acids. The CDR3 loop reads CASVEQGIGEQYF. The CDR3 region has the DNA TGTGCCAGCGTCGAACAGGGTATTGGCGAGCAGTACTTC.

This clonotype was recorded once. The V gene is TRBV28, the J gene TRBJ2-7; the D gene is possibly TRBD2 (7 bases). Trimming removed 5 bases from V and 6 bases from J, with 14 bases in between. The CDR3 is 13 residues long. Germline V gene sequence: CDR1 MDHEN, CDR2 SYDVKM. CDR3 coding DNA: TGTGCCAGCAGTGGGGGAGGGGGGCGCGAGCAGTACTTC. The encoded protein is CASSGGGGREQYF.

The chain uses TRBV5-1 and TRBJ2-7; D call uncertain. CDR3 length: 17 amino acids. V was cut by 4 bases and J by 2 bases, with 22 bases left in between. Germline-derived CDR1 and CDR2 are SGHRS and YFSETQ. CDR3 sequence reads: CASSTTPSVGVTYEQYF. In DNA, the CDR3 is TGCGCCAGCAGCACCACCCCCTCAGTTGGGGTAACCTACGAGCAGTACTTC.

At least ten counts were recorded for this clonotype. J is TRBJ1-1 and V is TRBV7-8, with TRBD1 matching over 11 bases. CDR1 and CDR2 (germline): SGHVS, FQNEAQ. The V gene end was trimmed by 5 bases and the J gene end by 5 bases; junction bases not matched to a gene: 4. The CDR3 extends over 14 amino acids. For the CDR3, the DNA is TGTGCCAGCAGCATCGGACAGGGGGCAACTGAAGCTTTCTTT. Translated, it gives CASSIGQGATEAFF.

The chain has TRBV10-2 and TRBJ1-1, with TRBD1 matching over 9 bases. Germline V gene data show CDR1 as WSHSY and CDR2 as SAAADI. V lost 6 bases to trimming and J lost 5 bases; unmatched junction nucleotides: 10. The CDR3 is 15 amino acids. This CDR3 is CASRGSGTGRTEAFF. Written as DNA, the CDR3 is TGCGCCAGCAGGGGATCCGGGACAGGGAGGACTGAAGCTTTCTTT.

This clonotype appeared many times. The rearrangement joins TRBV3-1 to TRBJ2-7, with unresolved D. V gave up 0 bases and J gave up 4 bases, with 10 bases separating them. In germline, CDR1 is LGHDT, CDR2 YNNKEL (reference sequence). The CDR3 sequence is 14 residues long. Here the CDR3 DNA reads TGTGCCAGCAGCCAAGATTTGGTGTCGTACGAGCAGTACTTC. Protein sequence: CASSQDLVSYEQYF.

This clonotype was seen at least ten times. The chain is built from TRBV20-1 and TRBJ1-1; the match to TRBD1 covers 8 bases. The CDR3 runs to 15 residues. Germline CDR1 reads DFQATT; CDR2 reads SNEGSKA (reference sequence). Trimming cost V 1 base and J 1 base; bases outside gene matches: 5. CDR3 sequence: CSARGWDRSNTEAFF. The CDR3, as DNA: TGCAGTGCTAGAGGTTGGGACAGGTCGAACACTGAAGCTTTCTTT.

This clonotype was counted only a few times. The V gene is TRBV6-6, the J gene TRBJ2-2; the match to TRBD1 covers 9 bases. CDR3 size: 14 residues. V gave up 6 bases and J gave up 6 bases; unmatched junction bases: 5. Germline lookup yields CDR1 MNHNY and CDR2 SVGAGI (reference sequence). CDR3: CASRQGAVAGELFF. CDR3 sequence (DNA): TGTGCCAGCAGACAGGGGGCAGTCGCCGGGGAGCTGTTTTTT.

This clonotype was detected ten times or more. The chain carries TRBV29-1 and TRBJ2-3; TRBD2 is a possible D gene (5 bases). V was shortened by 3 bases and J by 5 bases, with 12 bases between the two germline ends. The germline gives CDR1 SQVTM, CDR2 ANQGSEA. The CDR3 consists of 13 residues. The CDR3 nucleotides are TGCAGCGTTGACAGTTTCCGGGGAGATACGCAGTATTTT. Translating it yields CSVDSFRGDTQYF.

The chain carries TRBV27 and TRBJ2-1, with TRBD1 matching 9 bases. V shed 3 bases and J 6 bases; nucleotides not matched to a gene: 9. CDR1 MNHEY and CDR2 SMNVEV come from the germline V gene (reference sequence). The CDR3 runs to 16 residues. CDR3 sequence: CASSFAGTGTSNEQFF. CDR3 sequence (DNA): TGTGCCAGCAGTTTCGCCGGGACAGGGACGAGCAATGAGCAGTTCTTC.

This clonotype has a handful of counts. The rearrangement links TRBV29-1 to TRBJ1-2; possibly TRBD1 for D (6 bases). The V and J ends lost 6 bases and 3 bases respectively, with 20 bases between them. Germline values: CDR1 SQVTM, CDR2 ANQGSEA. The CDR3 extends over 15 amino acids. The CDR3: CSVVPTGFGDYGYTF. Here the CDR3 DNA reads TGCAGCGTCGTTCCTACAGGGTTCGGAGACTATGGCTACACCTTC.